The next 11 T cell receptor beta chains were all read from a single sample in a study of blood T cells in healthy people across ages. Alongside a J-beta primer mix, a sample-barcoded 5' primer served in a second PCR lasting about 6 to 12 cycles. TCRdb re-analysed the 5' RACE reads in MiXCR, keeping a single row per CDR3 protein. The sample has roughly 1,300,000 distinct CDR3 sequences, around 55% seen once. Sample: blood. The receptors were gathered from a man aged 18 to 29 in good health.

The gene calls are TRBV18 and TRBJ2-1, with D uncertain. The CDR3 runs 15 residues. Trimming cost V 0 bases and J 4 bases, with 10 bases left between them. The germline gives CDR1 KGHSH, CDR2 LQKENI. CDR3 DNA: TGTGCCAGCTCACCACCTGGGGTCCTATACAATGAGCAGTTCTTC. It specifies CASSPPGVLYNEQFF.

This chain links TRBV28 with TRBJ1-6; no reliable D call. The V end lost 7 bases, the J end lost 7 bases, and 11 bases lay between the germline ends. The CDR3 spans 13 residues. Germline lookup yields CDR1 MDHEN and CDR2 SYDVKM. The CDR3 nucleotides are TGTGCCAGCATAAGCCTGGGAAATTCACCCCTCCACTTT. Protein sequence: CASISLGNSPLHF.

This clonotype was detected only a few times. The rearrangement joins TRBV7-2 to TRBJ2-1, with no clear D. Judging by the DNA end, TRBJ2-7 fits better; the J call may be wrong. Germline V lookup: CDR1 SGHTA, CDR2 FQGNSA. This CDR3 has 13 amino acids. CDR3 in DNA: TGTGCCAGCAGCTTAGGGGATATCTACGAGCAGTACTTC. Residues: CASSLGDIYEQYF.

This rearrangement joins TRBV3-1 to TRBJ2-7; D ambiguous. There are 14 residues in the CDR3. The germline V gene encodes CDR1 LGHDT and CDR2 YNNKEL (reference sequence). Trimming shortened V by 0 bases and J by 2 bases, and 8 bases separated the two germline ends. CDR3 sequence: CASSQDGMAYEQYF. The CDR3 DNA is TGTGCCAGCAGCCAAGATGGGATGGCCTACGAGCAGTACTTC.

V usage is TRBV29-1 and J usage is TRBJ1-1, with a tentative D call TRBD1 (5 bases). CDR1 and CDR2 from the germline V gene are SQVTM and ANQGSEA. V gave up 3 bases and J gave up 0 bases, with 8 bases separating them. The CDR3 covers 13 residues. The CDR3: CSVETAMNTEAFF. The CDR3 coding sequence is TGCAGCGTTGAGACAGCCATGAACACTGAAGCTTTCTTT.

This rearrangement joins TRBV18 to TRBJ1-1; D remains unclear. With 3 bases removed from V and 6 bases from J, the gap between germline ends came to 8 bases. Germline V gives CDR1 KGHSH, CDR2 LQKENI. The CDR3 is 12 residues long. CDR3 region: CASSPDDPEAFF. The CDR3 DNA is TGTGCCAGCTCACCGGACGATCCTGAAGCTTTCTTT.

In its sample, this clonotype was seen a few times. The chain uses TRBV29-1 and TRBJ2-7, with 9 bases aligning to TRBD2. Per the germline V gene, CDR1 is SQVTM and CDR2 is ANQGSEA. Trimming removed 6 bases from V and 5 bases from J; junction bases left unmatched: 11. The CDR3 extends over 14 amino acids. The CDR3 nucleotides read TGCAGCGTAGACTCAGCGGGAGGATTCAACGAGCAGTACTTC. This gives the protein CSVDSAGGFNEQYF.

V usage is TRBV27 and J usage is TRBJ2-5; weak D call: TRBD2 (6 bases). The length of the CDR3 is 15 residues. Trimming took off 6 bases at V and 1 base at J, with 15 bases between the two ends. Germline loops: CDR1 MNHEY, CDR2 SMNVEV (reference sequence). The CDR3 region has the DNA TGTGCCAGCAGAACCGCGGACGGGGGCCAAGAGACCCAGTACTTC. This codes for CASRTADGGQETQYF.

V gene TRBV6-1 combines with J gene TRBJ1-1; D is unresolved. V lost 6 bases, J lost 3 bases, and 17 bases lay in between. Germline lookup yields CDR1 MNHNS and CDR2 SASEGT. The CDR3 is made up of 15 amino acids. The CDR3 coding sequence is TGTGCCAGCAGGGACCGTCATGTGCGTGACACTGAAGCTTTCTTT. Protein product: CASRDRHVRDTEAFF.

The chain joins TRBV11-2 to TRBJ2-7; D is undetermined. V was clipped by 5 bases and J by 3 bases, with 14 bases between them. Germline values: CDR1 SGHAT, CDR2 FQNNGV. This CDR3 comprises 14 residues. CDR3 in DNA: TGTGCCAGCAGCGTAGGGATCCTGCTCTACGAGCAGTACTTC. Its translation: CASSVGILLYEQYF. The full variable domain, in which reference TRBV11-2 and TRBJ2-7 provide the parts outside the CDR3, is EAGVAQSPRYKIIEKRQSVAFWCNPISGHATLYWYQQILGQGPKLLIQFQNNGVVDDSQLPKDRFSAERLKGVDSTLKIQPAKLEDSAVYLCASSVGILLYEQYFGPGTRLTVT.

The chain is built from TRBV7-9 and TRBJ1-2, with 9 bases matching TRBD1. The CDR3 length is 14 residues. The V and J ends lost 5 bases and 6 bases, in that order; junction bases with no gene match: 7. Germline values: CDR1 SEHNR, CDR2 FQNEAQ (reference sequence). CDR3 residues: CASSLYTGGDGYTF. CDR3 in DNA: TGTGCCAGCAGCCTCTATACAGGGGGCGATGGCTACACCTTC.